This record concerns one TCR beta chain sequence. This entry comes from a study of T cells after yellow fever vaccination. The V and J ends lost 0 bases and 2 bases respectively, with 11 bases between them. Per the germline V gene, CDR1 is DFQATT and CDR2 is SNEGSKA (reference sequence). This CDR3 has 15 residues. A single record per CDR3 protein comes from TCRdb applying MiXCR to the 5' RACE reads. The repertoire consists of 610,000 or so distinct CDR3 sequences, with about 12% occurring once and the leading ten covering about 15%. Sequenced here: PBMCs, sampled on the day of the yellow fever booster vaccination. This TCR came from a young man who received the YFV17D yellow fever vaccine. The V gene is TRBV20-1, the J gene TRBJ1-3; D is undetermined. This CDR3 reads CSARDLVEAGNTIYF. CDR3 nucleotides: TGCAGTGCTAGAGATTTGGTGGAAGCTGGAAACACCATATATTTT.